This TCR beta chain derives from a study of tumor-infiltrating lymphocytes in localized non-small cell lung cancer. Looking at the study overall: Resected tumor was paired with non-adjacent uninvolved lung from the same patient.

Germline V gene lookup returns CDR1 SGDLS and CDR2 YYNGEE. CDR3 length equals 16 residues. V dropped 3 bases and J dropped 3; count of bases not matched to a gene: 6. Study results and limitations: Only some patients had TCR sequencing, depending on available tissue. Each assay used a separate piece of the same tissue. TCRbeta sequencing showed higher T cell infiltration in tumors than uninvolved lung.

Sequencing was performed with immunoSEQ multiplex PCR; in TCRdb, only in-frame clones are kept and a portion is missing. The profile covers 10,000 or so clones, with approximately 77% appearing a single time and 20% taken by the ten largest. In regard to this clone: Its antigen is as yet unknown.

Sequencing was performed on lung tumor tissue. This rearrangement joins TRBV9 to TRBJ1-4, with TRBD1 matching 9 bases. The clonotype comes from a human donor with non-small cell lung cancer. This chain's CDR3 is CASSDGQGWANEKLFF. For the CDR3, the DNA is TGTGCCAGCAGCGACGGACAGGGGTGGGCTAATGAAAAACTGTTTTTT.